The following is a T cell receptor beta chain sequence with its context. The ends were cut back, 3 bases at V and 9 bases at J, with 18 bases in the middle. The germline V gene has CDR1 MGHRA and CDR2 YSYEKL. There are 15 residues in the CDR3. The sample originates from a study of blood T cells in healthy people across ages. The use of a sample-barcoded 5' primer and a J-beta primer mix characterized a second PCR of about 6 to 11 cycles. MiXCR, applied by TCRdb to the 5' RACE reads, yields one record per CDR3 protein. The sample includes hundreds of thousands of distinct CDR3 sequences, about 25% of them seen just once. The data also belong to a second study, concerning T cells of mothers and their children.

Sequenced sample: blood. The V call is TRBV4-1, the J call TRBJ2-1, with D possibly matching TRBD2 (5 bases). The source is a boy between 10 and 17 years old in good health. CDR3 bases: TGCGCCAGCAGCCAGTCATCTCAGAGGGCGGGTGAGCAGTTCTTC. Its protein product is CASSQSSQRAGEQFF.